The 17 T cell receptor beta chains below all came from one sample that was sequenced in a study of breast tumors, draining lymph nodes, adjacent tissues. In TCRdb, the multiplex PCR reads were re-called with MiXCR into one record per CDR3 protein. The top ten clones hold approximately 3.5% of a sample with roughly 130,000 distinct CDR3 sequences, just under 20% of them seen once. Axillary draining lymph nodes of breast cancer patients supplied the node samples. The sequenced material came from axillary lymph node tissue. These receptors were taken from a female donor with breast cancer. Some clones in this sample may be carry-over from other donors' samples.

This clonotype was seen many times. The CDR3 bases are TGTGCCAGCAGTTCCACCTGGGAGTTACAAGAGACCCAGTACTTC. Amino acids: CASSSTWELQETQYF. V and J are TRBV6-6 and TRBJ2-5; a weak D match, TRBD2 (5 bases). This CDR3 contains 15 residues. CDR1 MNHNY and CDR2 SVGAGI come from the germline V gene (reference sequence). V was trimmed by 4 bases and J by 2 bases, leaving 14 bases between them.

The chain combines TRBV27 with TRBJ1-3; TRBD1 aligns across 8 bases. This CDR3 is built from 16 residues. The V segment lost 4 bases and the J segment 4 bases; nucleotides outside the gene matches: 9. Looked up from germline, CDR1 is MNHEY and CDR2 is SMNVEV (reference sequence). For the CDR3, the DNA is TGTGCCAGCAGTTGGAGACAGGGGCTCTCGGGAAACACCATATATTTT. The encoded protein is CASSWRQGLSGNTIYF.

This clonotype was detected only once. A much larger clone is a single base away; this may be a read error. The chain recombines TRBV20-1 with TRBJ1-2, with D hard to call. This CDR3 has 12 amino acids. Trimming pared 4 bases from V and 12 bases from J, leaving 18 bases between. CDR1 is DFQATT and CDR2 is SNEGSKA in the germline V gene (reference sequence). CDR3 in DNA: TGCAGTGCTACCCGGGCCCTACGAGGCCACACCTTC. It yields the protein CSATRALRGHTF.

In the case of this clonotype: A read error is possible here, since a much larger clone lies one base away. As DNA, the CDR3 is TGTGCCAGCAAGTCTCCGGGGACCAACGAGCAGTACTTC. Residues: CASKSPGTNEQYF. This rearrangement joins TRBV5-6 to TRBJ2-7; either TRBD1 or TRBD2 may fit D (5 bases each). Germline values: CDR1 SGHDT, CDR2 YYEEEE. This CDR3 region has 13 residues. V lost 6 bases and J 5 bases, leaving 15 bases between the germline ends. The entire variable domain, with the rest obtained from reference TRBV5-6 and TRBJ2-7, is as follows: DAGVTQSPTHLIKTRGQQVTLRCSPKSGHDTVSWYQQALGQGPQFIFQYYEEEERQRGNFPDRFSGHQFPNYSSELNVNALLLGDSALYLCASKSPGTNEQYFGPGTRLTVT.

This clonotype was seen repeatedly, ten times or more. The genes are TRBV19 and TRBJ1-2; D is ambiguous. This CDR3 comprises 15 residues. Germline loops: CDR1 LNHDA, CDR2 SQIVND (reference sequence). The germline V and J ends were trimmed by 7 bases and 2 bases, with 17 bases remaining between them. The CDR3 DNA reads as TGTGCCAGTACCATGGGAGGGCAACGCAACTATGGCTACACCTTC. It translates to CASTMGGQRNYGYTF. The entire variable domain, with the rest obtained from reference TRBV19 and TRBJ1-2, is as follows: DGGITQSPKYLFRKEGQNVTLSCEQNLNHDAMYWYRQDPGQGLRLIYYSQIVNDFQKGDIAEGYSVSREKKESFPLTVTSAQKNPTAFYLCASTMGGQRNYGYTFGSGTRLTVV.

CDR3 residues: CASSLGQVDTGELFF. CDR3 sequence (DNA): TGTGCCAGCAGCTTAGGCCAGGTGGACACCGGGGAGCTGTTTTTT. This chain connects TRBV5-6 to TRBJ2-2; D call uncertain. CDR3 length: 15 amino acids. From germline, CDR1 is SGHDT and CDR2 YYEEEE. The V end lost 2 bases, the J end lost 3 bases, and 11 bases lay between the germline ends.

This clonotype was seen ten or more times. One end of the junction does not line up with germline, which may come from a read error. The chain is built from TRBV7-7 and TRBJ2-5; maybe TRBD2 (6 bases). CDR1 and CDR2 (germline): SSHAT, FNYEAQ (reference sequence). The CDR3 is 14 amino acids. The CDR3 region is CASSSGLSEETQYF. The CDR3 region has the DNA TGTGCTAGCAGCTCGGGACTCAGCGAAGAGACCCAGTACTTC.

In this sample, this clonotype turned up many times. The rearrangement links TRBV25-1 to TRBJ2-7; 7 bases are a match to TRBD1. The V segment lost 7 bases and the J segment 2 bases; nucleotides outside the gene matches: 11. CDR1 is MGHDK, CDR2 SYGVNS, per germline. The CDR3 consists of 15 residues. The CDR3 region is CASTQTGQPTYEQYF. CDR3 nucleotide sequence: TGTGCCAGCACTCAAACGGGACAGCCGACCTACGAGCAGTACTTC.

Regarding this clonotype: Germline and junction disagree at one end, which may indicate a read error. The chain combines TRBV20-1 with TRBJ1-6; 8 positions match TRBD1. Germline V gives CDR1 DFQATT, CDR2 SNEGSKA (reference sequence). The CDR3 contains 13 residues. The CDR3 loop reads CGAKTGVNSPLHF. The CDR3 DNA reads TGCGGTGCCAAGACAGGGGTCAATTCACCCCTCCACTTC.

The table lists this clonotype with many counts. CDR3 sequence: CASSLAGYEQYF. In nucleotides, the CDR3 is TGTGCCAGCAGTTTGGCAGGGTACGAGCAGTACTTC. The chain links TRBV12-3 or TRBV12-4 to TRBJ2-7, with D perhaps TRBD1 (5 bases). V was shortened by 3 bases and J by 4 bases, with 7 bases between the two germline ends. The CDR3 is 12 amino acids.

Comments on this clonotype: This could be a read error, since a much larger clone is one nucleotide away. The final CDR3 position lacks the conserved phenylalanine or tryptophan, pointing to a likely read error. J is TRBJ2-6 and V is TRBV7-8; D is unclear. V was cut by 1 base and J by 4 bases, with 8 bases left in between. Germline CDR1 SGHVS, CDR2 FQNEAQ. The CDR3 totals 15 residues. In DNA form, the CDR3 reads TGTGCCAGCAGCTTAGGGGCGGCGGGGGCCAACGTCCTGACTATC. It codes for CASSLGAAGANVLTI.

This clonotype is a singleton in its sample. This may arise from a read error, as a much more abundant clone is one base away. The chain uses TRBV30 and TRBJ2-7; tentative D call: TRBD2 (6 bases). Germline CDR1 reads GTSNPN; CDR2 reads SVGIG (reference sequence). This CDR3 is 14 amino acids long. The CDR3 loop reads CAWSVGGINYKQYF. CDR3 coding DNA: TGTGCCTGGAGTGTAGGAGGGATCAACTACAAGCAGTACTTC.

This clonotype has a count of ten or more. V usage is TRBV20-1 and J usage is TRBJ1-2; 9 nucleotides agree with TRBD1. The CDR3 loop spans 17 amino acids. V was clipped by 6 bases and J by 9 bases; unmatched bases: 23. The V gene's germline CDR1 is DFQATT and CDR2 SNEGSKA (reference sequence). CDR3 amino acids: CSARIPLEGQGPASYTF. The CDR3 bases are TGCAGTGCCAGAATACCGCTCGAGGGACAGGGTCCGGCTAGCTACACCTTC.

This clonotype was recorded at least ten times. This chain links TRBV6-1 with TRBJ1-2, with 10 bases that match TRBD1. V lost 2 bases and J lost 7; bases outside the gene matches: 7. Germline V lookup: CDR1 MNHNS, CDR2 SASEGT. CDR3 length equals 15 residues. CDR3 DNA sequence: TGTGCCAGCAGTGAACGGGACAGGGGAGTCGGTGGCTACACCTTC. Its protein product is CASSERDRGVGGYTF.

This clonotype was picked up many times. The chain employs TRBV7-3 and TRBJ2-1; 7 positions agree with TRBD2. This CDR3 is built from 14 residues. From germline, CDR1 is SGHTA and CDR2 FQGTGA. Trimming at V came to 3 bases and at J to 5 bases, leaving 4 bases not matched to a gene. CDR3 DNA sequence: TGTGCCAGCAGCTTGGGAGGGGAACACAATGAGCAGTTCTTC. Translation gives CASSLGGEHNEQFF.

There are many counts of this clonotype. The genes are TRBV28 and TRBJ1-6; D may be TRBD1 (6 bases). V was pared by 5 bases and J by 10 bases, with 18 bases between. This CDR3 contains 15 residues. Germline V lookup: CDR1 MDHEN, CDR2 SYDVKM. CDR3 nucleotide sequence: TGTGCCAGCAGTCTCCTTAAAACAGGGAACTCACCCCTCCACTTT. The encoded protein is CASSLLKTGNSPLHF.

Many counts were recorded for this clonotype. The chain recombines TRBV7-2 with TRBJ2-2; a weak D match, TRBD2 (6 bases). The CDR3 is made up of 15 amino acids. Deletions cut 5 bases from V and 8 bases from J, with 18 bases between. Germline lookup yields CDR1 SGHTA and CDR2 FQGNSA. CDR3 sequence (DNA): TGTGCCAGCAGCCCTCGAACGGGGGTGCGGGGGGAGCTGTTTTTT. Residues: CASSPRTGVRGELFF.